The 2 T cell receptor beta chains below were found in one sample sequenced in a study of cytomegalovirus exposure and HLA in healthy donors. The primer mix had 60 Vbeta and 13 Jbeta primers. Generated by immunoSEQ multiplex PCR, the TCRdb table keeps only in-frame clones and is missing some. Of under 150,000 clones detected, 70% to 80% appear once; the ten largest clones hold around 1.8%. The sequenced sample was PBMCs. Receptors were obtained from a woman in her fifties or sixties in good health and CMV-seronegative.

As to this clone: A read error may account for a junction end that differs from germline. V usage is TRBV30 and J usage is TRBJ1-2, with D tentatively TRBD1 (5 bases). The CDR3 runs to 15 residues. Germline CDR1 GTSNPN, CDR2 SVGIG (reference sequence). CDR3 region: CALDQTLTDFYGYPF. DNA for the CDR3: TGTGCCCTTGACCAAACGTTGACAGATTTCTATGGCTACCCCTTC.

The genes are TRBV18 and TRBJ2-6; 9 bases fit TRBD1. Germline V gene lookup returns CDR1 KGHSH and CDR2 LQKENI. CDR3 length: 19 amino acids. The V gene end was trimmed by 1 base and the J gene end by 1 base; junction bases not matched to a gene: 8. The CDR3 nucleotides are TGTGCCAGCTCACCACGCACCGGGACAGGGCTGTCTGGGGCCAACGTCCTGACTTTC. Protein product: CASSPRTGTGLSGANVLTF.